Below, 26 T cell receptor beta chains from the same sample are listed, as sequenced in a study of neurological immune-mediated disorders. A single record per CDR3 protein comes from TCRdb applying MiXCR to the 5' RACE reads. The sample has some 120,000 distinct CDR3 sequences, roughly 3.2% seen once. Material: PBMCs. The receptor set was obtained from a woman in her twenties or thirties with multiple sclerosis.

Ten or more counts support this clonotype. The chain combines TRBV7-2 with TRBJ1-2; no clear D gene. The germline V gene has CDR1 SGHTA and CDR2 FQGNSA. V dropped 1 base and J dropped 2 bases, with 8 bases sitting between them. This CDR3 contains 14 residues. CDR3 sequence (DNA): TGTGCCAGCAGCTTAGGCGTCGGAAACTATGGCTACACCTTC. As protein: CASSLGVGNYGYTF.

Only a few counts were recorded for this clonotype. A much larger clone lies one base from this, so it may be a read error. V is TRBV12-3 or TRBV12-4 and J is TRBJ1-1; possibly TRBD1 for D (5 bases). V gave up 8 bases and J gave up 5 bases, with 9 bases separating them. The CDR3 sequence is 11 residues long. The CDR3 here is CASGGATEAFF. In DNA, the CDR3 is TGTGCCAGCGGCGGGGCTACTGAAGCTTTCTTT.

There are many counts of this clonotype. The CDR3 reads CSASGLAGGRAEQFF. CDR3 DNA: TGCAGTGCTAGTGGCCTAGCGGGAGGACGGGCTGAGCAGTTCTTC. The chain joins TRBV20-1 to TRBJ2-1; 11 bases line up with TRBD2. Looked up from germline, CDR1 is DFQATT and CDR2 is SNEGSKA (reference sequence). Unmatched junction bases numbered 10, after V lost 3 bases and J lost 9 bases. CDR3 size: 15 residues.

The chain combines TRBV19 with TRBJ2-5; D possibly corresponds to TRBD1 (7 bases). The CDR3 sequence is 14 residues long. Trimming took off 7 bases at V and 5 bases at J, with 17 bases between the two ends. From germline, CDR1 is LNHDA and CDR2 SQIVND (reference sequence). CDR3 coding DNA: TGTGCCAGTACCCCAGGGGGGAGTTGGGAGACCCAGTACTTC. Translating it yields CASTPGGSWETQYF. Looking up the rest from reference TRBV19 and TRBJ2-5 gives the full variable domain: DGGITQSPKYLFRKEGQNVTLSCEQNLNHDAMYWYRQDPGQGLRLIYYSQIVNDFQKGDIAEGYSVSREKKESFPLTVTSAQKNPTAFYLCASTPGGSWETQYFGPGTRLLVL.

The sample holds many counts of this clonotype. The chain uses TRBV18 and TRBJ2-4; tentatively, D is TRBD2 (6 bases). The germline V gene has CDR1 KGHSH and CDR2 LQKENI. This CDR3 has 15 residues. Trimming took 4 bases from V and 3 from J, leaving 13 bases between them. CDR3 bases: TGTGCCAGCTCACGGCGGGATTTTGTCAAAAACATTCAGTACTTC. It yields the protein CASSRRDFVKNIQYF.

This clonotype was found many times. The V gene is TRBV12-3 or TRBV12-4, the J gene TRBJ2-1; TRBD2 aligns across 7 bases. The V gene end was trimmed by 8 bases and the J gene end by 6 bases; junction bases not matched to a gene: 10. The CDR3 is made up of 14 amino acids. This chain's CDR3 is CASLTSGIINEQFF. In DNA form, the CDR3 reads TGTGCCAGCCTGACCAGCGGGATTATCAATGAGCAGTTCTTC.

This clonotype has at least ten counts. This chain uses TRBV27 with TRBJ1-2; no reliable D call. CDR3 length equals 13 residues. Germline V gives CDR1 MNHEY, CDR2 SMNVEV (reference sequence). Trimming removed 3 bases from V and 8 bases from J, with 13 bases in between. The CDR3 nucleotides read TGTGCCAGCAGTTTTCTGGCCTCGGGGGGCTACACCTTC. This sequence encodes CASSFLASGGYTF.

This clonotype showed up many times. This chain uses TRBV20-1 with TRBJ1-1; D gene unclear. V was trimmed by 3 bases and J by 2 bases, leaving 13 bases between them. This CDR3 has 14 residues. Germline values: CDR1 DFQATT, CDR2 SNEGSKA (reference sequence). CDR3 in amino acids: CSARGSNSNTEAFF. Here the CDR3 DNA reads TGCAGTGCTAGGGGGTCGAACAGCAACACTGAAGCTTTCTTT.

The sample holds many counts of this clonotype. The V and J genes are TRBV30 and TRBJ1-1; TRBD1 agrees at 11 bases. CDR1 and CDR2 (germline): GTSNPN, SVGIG (reference sequence). The junction had 2 bases not matched to a gene; V was cut back by 8 bases and J by 0 bases. This CDR3 region has 13 residues. The CDR3 DNA follows: TGTGCCCGGACAGGGGGCATGAACACTGAAGCTTTCTTT. Encoded protein: CARTGGMNTEAFF.

This clonotype was observed at least ten times. This chain connects TRBV20-1 to TRBJ2-7; no clear D gene. The CDR3 loop spans 14 amino acids. CDR1 is DFQATT, CDR2 SNEGSKA, per germline (reference sequence). The germline V and J ends were trimmed by 6 bases and 6 bases, with 21 bases remaining between them. CDR3 sequence: CSAPGPSHRGEQYF. CDR3 DNA: TGCAGTGCCCCTGGGCCCTCCCACCGAGGCGAGCAGTACTTC.

This clonotype was observed many times. The CDR3 loop is CASSLAGENTGELFF. In DNA, the CDR3 is TGCGCCAGCAGCTTGGCAGGGGAGAACACCGGGGAGCTGTTTTTT. The rearrangement links TRBV5-1 to TRBJ2-2, with D perhaps matching TRBD1 (6 bases). Germline loops: CDR1 SGHRS, CDR2 YFSETQ. Trimming left V 0 bases short and J 1 base short, with 7 bases between. The CDR3 is 15 amino acids.

There are many counts of this clonotype. V gene TRBV5-1 combines with J gene TRBJ2-7, with unresolved D. The length of the CDR3 is 12 residues. The ends were cut back, 4 bases at V and 0 bases at J, with 5 bases in the middle. Per the germline V gene, CDR1 is SGHRS and CDR2 is YFSETQ. This CDR3 reads CASSLHSYEQYF. CDR3 DNA sequence: TGCGCCAGCAGCCTGCACTCCTACGAGCAGTACTTC.

This clonotype was recorded many times. The rearrangement uses TRBV18 and TRBJ2-7; D call uncertain. CDR1 and CDR2 (germline): KGHSH, LQKENI. V lost 0 bases, J lost 3 bases, and 9 bases lay in between. The CDR3 is 14 amino acids. For the CDR3, the DNA is TGTGCCAGCTCACCACCTCTGGGCCTCTACGAGCAGTACTTC. As protein: CASSPPLGLYEQYF.

This clonotype came up many times. This chain connects TRBV28 to TRBJ2-3, with D unresolved. Germline CDR1 is MDHEN and CDR2 is SYDVKM. This CDR3 spans 9 amino acids. V was trimmed by 8 bases and J by 10 bases, leaving 7 bases between them. DNA of the CDR3: TGTGCCAGCGGGGATGCGCAGTATTTT. It is translated as CASGDAQYF.

A word on this clonotype: A single base separates this from a much larger clone, so it may be a read error. The J gene is TRBJ2-6, the V gene TRBV27, with D uncertain. Per the germline V gene, CDR1 is MNHEY and CDR2 is SMNVEV (reference sequence). The length of the CDR3 is 12 residues. CDR3 protein: CASSRGTNVPTF. The DNA of the CDR3 is TGTGCCAGCAGTCGAGGTACCAACGTCCCGACTTTC.

This clonotype was counted ten times or more. The V call is TRBV20-1, the J call TRBJ1-4, with D possibly matching TRBD1 (5 bases). This CDR3 is built from 13 residues. Germline V gene lookup returns CDR1 DFQATT and CDR2 SNEGSKA (reference sequence). The V end was cut by 7 bases, the J end by 5 bases, with 14 bases between. The CDR3 nucleotides are TGCAGTGTTAAACGGGACCTCAATGAAAAACTGTTTTTT. Translated: CSVKRDLNEKLFF.

This clonotype was observed at least ten times. The J gene is TRBJ2-7, the V gene TRBV20-1; D unresolved. V was trimmed by 2 bases and J by 3 bases, leaving 11 bases between them. Germline values: CDR1 DFQATT, CDR2 SNEGSKA (reference sequence). The CDR3 consists of 13 residues. The CDR3 here is CSARRRGNYEQYF. DNA of the CDR3: TGCAGTGCTAGACGGAGAGGAAACTACGAGCAGTACTTC.

CDR3 coding DNA: TGCAGCGTTGAGCACCAGGGCGGCACTGAAGCTTTCTTT. This translates into CSVEHQGGTEAFF. The rearrangement uses TRBV29-1 and TRBJ1-1, with D perhaps TRBD1 (5 bases). Trimming pared 3 bases from V and 4 bases from J, leaving 12 bases between. The CDR3 spans 13 residues. Germline loops: CDR1 SQVTM, CDR2 ANQGSEA.

This clonotype was detected ten times or more. This sequence joins TRBV20-1 and TRBJ1-2; 9 bases match TRBD1. V lost 6 bases and J lost 4; bases outside the gene matches: 3. The CDR3 is 12 residues long. Per germline, CDR1 DFQATT and CDR2 SNEGSKA (reference sequence). CDR3 coding DNA: TGCAGTGCCGGGACAGGGACCTATGGCTACACCTTC. This translates into CSAGTGTYGYTF.

This clonotype has a count of ten or more. This chain joins TRBV5-6 and TRBJ1-3, with TRBD1 as a possible D gene (6 bases). CDR1 and CDR2 from the germline V gene are SGHDT and YYEEEE. V lost 0 bases to trimming and J lost 5 bases, with 15 bases between them. The CDR3 extends over 16 amino acids. The CDR3 sequence is CASSLVRTEGRNTIYF. Written as DNA, the CDR3 is TGTGCCAGCAGCTTGGTTCGGACAGAGGGGAGAAACACCATATATTTT.

V and J are TRBV18 and TRBJ2-5; D is perhaps TRBD1 or TRBD2 (5 bases each). Per germline, CDR1 KGHSH and CDR2 LQKENI. This CDR3 spans 16 amino acids. V was shortened by 0 bases and J by 5 bases, with 16 bases between the two germline ends. In DNA, the CDR3 is TGTGCCAGCTCACCACCCGCCCGACGGGGCAGGGAGACCCAGTACTTC. Its protein is CASSPPARRGRETQYF.

Many counts were recorded for this clonotype. V and J are TRBV20-1 and TRBJ1-2; tentative D call: TRBD1 (5 bases). Trimming pared 5 bases from V and 4 bases from J, leaving 20 bases between. This CDR3 contains 15 residues. CDR1 and CDR2 (germline): DFQATT, SNEGSKA (reference sequence). The CDR3 DNA reads TGCAGTGCTGCGGGGGTTGGAGGGGAATCCTATGGCTACACCTTC. Translated, it gives CSAAGVGGESYGYTF.

This clonotype was seen many times. The V call is TRBV29-1, the J call TRBJ1-1; no definite D call. Germline CDR1 SQVTM, CDR2 ANQGSEA. The V and J ends lost 7 bases and 6 bases respectively, with 9 bases between them. The CDR3 length is 10 residues. The CDR3 reads CSAGTPEAFF. The CDR3 DNA is TGCAGCGCTGGTACTCCTGAAGCTTTCTTT.

This clonotype occurred many times. The V and J genes are TRBV20-1 and TRBJ1-2; 8 bases map to TRBD1. V trimming: 1 base; J trimming: 7 bases; junction bases outside the gene matches: 8. The V gene's germline CDR1 is DFQATT and CDR2 SNEGSKA (reference sequence). The CDR3 consists of 14 residues. This CDR3 is CSARVSTGAGGYTF. In DNA form, the CDR3 reads TGCAGTGCTAGAGTATCGACAGGGGCTGGTGGCTACACCTTC.

This clonotype showed up many times. The chain is built from TRBV7-2 and TRBJ2-7; 7 positions match TRBD1. This CDR3 spans 14 amino acids. Per germline, CDR1 SGHTA and CDR2 FQGNSA. V lost 5 bases to trimming and J lost 2 bases; unmatched junction nucleotides: 6. The CDR3 sequence: CASSTRQGPYEQYF. In DNA form, the CDR3 reads TGTGCCAGCAGCACGAGACAGGGCCCCTACGAGCAGTACTTC.

On this clonotype: A much bigger clone sits one base away, suggesting this may be a read error. The chain couples TRBV20-1 to TRBJ2-5, with D maybe TRBD2 (5 bases). From germline, CDR1 is DFQATT and CDR2 SNEGSKA (reference sequence). V lost 0 bases to trimming and J lost 5 bases, with 13 bases between them. CDR3 length: 14 amino acids. The CDR3, as DNA: TGCAGTGCTAGAGATACGACCCGAGGGGAGACCCAGTACTTC. Translating it yields CSARDTTRGETQYF.